Listed below are T cell receptor beta chains from one sample, sequenced in a study of T-cell reconstitution after alpha-beta-depleted transplantation in children. In TCRdb, the PCR reads were re-called with MiXCR into one record per CDR3 protein. The sample yields approximately 400,000 distinct CDR3 sequences, about a tenth seen once. The specimen was PBMCs from the stem cell graft donor, collected from the stem cell graft. These TCRs come from a human donor who donated a stem cell graft to a child with acute myeloid leukemia. Each CDR3 is given with its conserved first and last residue. A D gene is named only where the DNA matches it firmly. The size of a clone is reported for some rows only, either as once, few or many, or as a class for expanded clones.

j_call clone_size d_call cdr3_length v_call cdr3_nt cdr3_aa
TRBJ2-2 NA TRBD2 16 TRBV4-2 TGTGTCAGCAGCCAAGTCGCGGGGGGGGCCACCGGGGAGCTGTTTTTT CVSSQVAGGATGELFF
TRBJ2-1 NA NA 16 TRBV5-1 TGCGCCAGCAGCCCAGCAGGGGTATCAACCCACAATGAGCAGTTCTTC CASSPAGVSTHNEQFF
TRBJ2-1 few TRBD2 14 TRBV12-3/TRBV12-4 TGTGCCAGCAGGAGAAGCGGGAGGGCCGGGGAGCAGTTCTTC CASRRSGRAGEQFF
TRBJ1-2 many NA 12 TRBV18 TGTGCCAGCTCACTCGTCACTGAGGGCTACACCTTC CASSLVTEGYTF
TRBJ2-1 NA TRBD2 16 TRBV6-1 TGTGCCAGCATGGGGACTAGCGGGAAAGCCTACAATGAGCAGTTCTTC CASMGTSGKAYNEQFF
TRBJ2-1 few NA 14 TRBV10-3 TGTGCCATCAGTGAGGGGGGCAGGGACGATGAGCAGTTCTTC CAISEGGRDDEQFF
TRBJ2-3 NA NA 14 TRBV5-1 TGCGCCAGCAGCTTGGCTTCGGGCACAGATACGCAGTATTTT CASSLASGTDTQYF
TRBJ2-1 few NA 14 TRBV29-1 TGCAGCGTTGAAGCTGGGGTCTCCTACAATGAGCAGTTCTTC CSVEAGVSYNEQFF
TRBJ1-1 few NA 13 TRBV5-1 TGCGCCAGCAGCTCGGCAGGTAGTACTGAAGCTTTCTTT CASSSAGSTEAFF
TRBJ2-3 NA TRBD2 19 TRBV11-2 TGTGCCAGCAGCTACCGCGGAGCGGGAGGGCGGTCTAGCACAGATACGCAGTATTTT CASSYRGAGGRSSTDTQYF
TRBJ2-1 NA NA 11 TRBV20-1 TGCAGTGCTCTGAACCCTAATGAGCAGTTCTTC CSALNPNEQFF
TRBJ2-3 many NA 16 TRBV7-7 TGTGCTAGCAGCTCCACCCTAAGCGTAAGCACAGATACGCAGTATTTT CASSSTLSVSTDTQYF
TRBJ1-3 few NA 13 TRBV13 TGTGCCAGCAGCTTAAAGGGCCAACGGGCCATATATTTT CASSLKGQRAIYF
TRBJ2-3 NA NA 10 TRBV29-1 TGCAGCGTTGACAGGGGTGGGCAGTATTTT CSVDRGGQYF
TRBJ2-3 few TRBD1 15 TRBV7-3 TGTGCCAGCAGCTGGGGACAGACGAGCACAGATACGCAGTATTTT CASSWGQTSTDTQYF
TRBJ2-1 NA NA 12 TRBV5-1 TGCGCCAGCAGCTTCCCCGATTATGAGCAGTTCTTC CASSFPDYEQFF
TRBJ2-3 few TRBD2 16 TRBV5-6 TGTGCCAGCAGCTTGGAGTGGACTAGCGGGACAGATACGCAGTATTTT CASSLEWTSGTDTQYF
TRBJ1-1 few NA 15 TRBV4-2 TGTGCCAGCAGCCAATCAGACAGCATGAACACTGAAGCTTTCTTT CASSQSDSMNTEAFF
TRBJ2-5 few NA 12 TRBV20-1 TGCAGTGCTCCTGACAGCCCGCAGACCCAGTACTTC CSAPDSPQTQYF
TRBJ2-1 NA TRBD2 15 TRBV15 TGTGCCACCAGCAGAGATGTGTTAGCGGGGGGTATTCAGTTCTTC CATSRDVLAGGIQFF
TRBJ2-2 few NA 14 TRBV30 TGTGCCTGGAAACGGGGAGAAGCTACCGGGGAGCTGTTTTTT CAWKRGEATGELFF
TRBJ2-7 NA NA 11 TRBV29-1 TGCAGCGTTGGAGGGTTCCCCGAGCAGTACTTC CSVGGFPEQYF
TRBJ2-3 few NA 14 TRBV5-1 TGCGCCAGCAGCTTGGAGGGGGCGGGGGATACGCAGTATTTT CASSLEGAGDTQYF
TRBJ2-6 few TRBD2 21 TRBV27 TGTGCCAGCAGTTTCGCACGGACTAGCGGGGGGCGCACCTCTGGGGCCAACGTCCTGACTTTC CASSFARTSGGRTSGANVLTF
TRBJ2-1 NA TRBD2 15 TRBV6-5 TGTGCCAGCAGTTACGCGAAGCGGGGGGGCAATGAGCAGTTCTTC CASSYAKRGGNEQFF
TRBJ2-7 NA NA 14 TRBV29-1 TGCAGCGCCCACGGCGGGACGAGCTCCTACGAGCAGTACTTC CSAHGGTSSYEQYF
TRBJ2-5 NA TRBD1 15 TRBV5-1 TGCGCCAGCAGCTCGAGGACAGGGGGAGGAGAGACCCAGTACTTC CASSSRTGGGETQYF
TRBJ1-4 many TRBD1 14 TRBV12-3/TRBV12-4 TGTGCCAGCGGACAGGGACAGGGGAATGAAAAACTGTTTTTT CASGQGQGNEKLFF
TRBJ2-2 few NA 15 TRBV20-1 TGCAGTGCTCCCTCAGGGGCGCACAACACCGGGGAGCTGTTTTTT CSAPSGAHNTGELFF